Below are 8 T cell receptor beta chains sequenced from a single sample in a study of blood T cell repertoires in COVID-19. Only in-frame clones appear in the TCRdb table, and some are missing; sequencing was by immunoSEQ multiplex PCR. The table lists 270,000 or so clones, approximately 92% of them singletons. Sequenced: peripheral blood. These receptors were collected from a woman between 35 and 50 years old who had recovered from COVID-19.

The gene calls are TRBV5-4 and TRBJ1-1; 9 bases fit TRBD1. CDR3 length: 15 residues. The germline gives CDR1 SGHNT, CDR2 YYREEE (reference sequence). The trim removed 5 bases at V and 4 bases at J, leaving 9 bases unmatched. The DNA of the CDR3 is TGTGCCAGCAGAACAGGGGGCGCGGGAGGCACTGAAGCTTTCTTT. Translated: CASRTGGAGGTEAFF.

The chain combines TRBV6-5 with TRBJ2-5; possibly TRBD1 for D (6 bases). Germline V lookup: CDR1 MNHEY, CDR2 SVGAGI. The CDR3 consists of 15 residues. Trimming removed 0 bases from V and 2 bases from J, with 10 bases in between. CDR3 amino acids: CASSYSWQGQETQYF. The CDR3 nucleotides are TGTGCCAGCAGTTACTCGTGGCAGGGGCAAGAGACCCAGTACTTC.

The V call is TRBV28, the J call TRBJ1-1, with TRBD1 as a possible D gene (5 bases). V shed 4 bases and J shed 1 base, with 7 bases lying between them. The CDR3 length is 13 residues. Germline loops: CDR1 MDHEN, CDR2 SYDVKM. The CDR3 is CASSWGENTEAFF. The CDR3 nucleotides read TGTGCCAGCAGTTGGGGGGAGAACACTGAAGCTTTCTTT. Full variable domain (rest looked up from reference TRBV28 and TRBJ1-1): DVKVTQSSRYLVKRTGEKVFLECVQDMDHENMFWYRQDPGLGLRLIYFSYDVKMKEKGDIPEGYSVSREKKERFSLILESASTNQTSMYLCASSWGENTEAFFGQGTRLTVV.

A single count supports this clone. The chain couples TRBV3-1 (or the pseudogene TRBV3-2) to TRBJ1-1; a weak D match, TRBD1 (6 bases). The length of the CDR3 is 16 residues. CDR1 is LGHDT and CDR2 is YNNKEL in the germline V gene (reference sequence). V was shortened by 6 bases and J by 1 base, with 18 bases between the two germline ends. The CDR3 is CASSPPGAGTNTEAFF. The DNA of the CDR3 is TGTGCCAGCAGTCCCCCAGGGGCAGGGACGAACACTGAAGCTTTCTTT.

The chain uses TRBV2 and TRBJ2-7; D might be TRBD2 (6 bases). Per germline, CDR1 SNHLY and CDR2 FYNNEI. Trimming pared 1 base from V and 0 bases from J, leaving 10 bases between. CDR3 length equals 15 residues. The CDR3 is CASSEGGASSYEQYV. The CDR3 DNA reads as TGTGCCAGCAGTGAAGGCGGGGCAAGCTCCTACGAGCAGTACGTC.

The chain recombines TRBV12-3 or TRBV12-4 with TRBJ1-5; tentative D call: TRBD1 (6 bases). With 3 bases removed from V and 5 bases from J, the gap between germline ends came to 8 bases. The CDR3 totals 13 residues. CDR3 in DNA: TGTGCCAGCAGTTTGGGGGCCTATCAGCCCCAGCATTTT. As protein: CASSLGAYQPQHF.

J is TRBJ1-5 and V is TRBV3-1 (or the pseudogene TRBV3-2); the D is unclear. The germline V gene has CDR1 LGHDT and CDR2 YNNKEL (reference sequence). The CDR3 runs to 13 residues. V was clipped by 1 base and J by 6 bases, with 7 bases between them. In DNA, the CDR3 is TGTGCCAGCAGCCAAGGACGGGTTCAGCCCCAGCATTTT. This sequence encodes CASSQGRVQPQHF.

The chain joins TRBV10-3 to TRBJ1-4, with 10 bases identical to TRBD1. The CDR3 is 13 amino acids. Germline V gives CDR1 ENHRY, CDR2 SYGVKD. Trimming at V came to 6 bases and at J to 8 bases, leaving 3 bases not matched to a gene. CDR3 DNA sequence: TGTGCCATCAGCGGGGACAGGGGAGAAAAACTGTTTTTT. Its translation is CAISGDRGEKLFF.